This TCR beta chain was observed in a study of neurological immune-mediated disorders. Trimming shortened V by 7 bases and J by 8 bases, and 27 bases separated the two germline ends. This CDR3 is 17 amino acids long. CDR1 is MNHEY and CDR2 is SVGEGT in the germline V gene. The count of this clonotype is one. Each CDR3 protein is one row after TCRdb ran MiXCR on the 5' RACE reads. The sample carries about 46,000 distinct CDR3 sequences, around a tenth recorded once. The chain uses TRBV6-2 or TRBV6-3 and TRBJ2-1; D may be TRBD2 (5 bases). The sequenced material came from PBMCs. The receptor comes from a man in his sixties or seventies with HTLV-1-associated myelopathy (HAM/TSP). The DNA of the CDR3 is TGTGCCAGCACCCCTTGGCTAGCAGGAGGCCCTTTGTATGAGCAGTTCTTC. This gives the protein CASTPWLAGGPLYEQFF.